The sequence of this TCR beta chain was determined in a study of follicular helper T cells after annual influenza vaccination (TCRdb year 2017). Some background on the complete study: After each seasonal influenza vaccination, blood was collected on days 0, 7 and 28. To study recall of cTfh clones, some subjects were followed through successive annual vaccinations in the 2013-2014, 2014-2015 and 2015-2016 seasons. One week after vaccination, a second recruited cohort of approximately twelve subjects (Table S1) displayed a similar ICOS+CD38+ cTfh response. Multi-year samples were available from six subjects, with four subjects covering two vaccination seasons and two subjects covering three seasons. The 2013-2014 samples were cryopreserved, while the 2015 samples were processed right after collection. What the research found in general, with its limitations: Productive TCRB sequences were recovered from only about 8.5-22% of analyzed cells, so rare clonotypes could not be sampled. Successive annual vaccinations recalled a recurrent oligoclonal ICOS+CD38+ cTfh response that contained tetramer and AIM influenza-specific clonotypes. Day 7 ICOS+CD38+ clones were most often found later in ICOS-CD38- cTfh, suggesting that subset may serve as a memory reservoir. ICOS+CD38+ cTfh clonality correlated with the frequency of that population, and its change correlated with the change in circulating plasmablast frequency. When influenza clone enrichment was assessed, the possibility that the much larger non-cTfh compartments were undersampled could not be excluded.

The method behind the library was the immunoSEQ multiplex PCR assay. Adaptive Biotechnologies carried out TCRB amplification, library preparation, sequencing and preliminary bioinformatics at Survey level resolution. In the paper's pipeline: In R, clonality was calculated as 1 minus the normalized Shannon entropy, and the Gini index was computed using the R package ineq. Overlap score was the summed counts of shared sequences divided by total counts of all sequences in both compared samples. Fisher's exact test, with an assumed theoretical repertoire of 10^7 TCRB sequences, was used to assess the significance of shared clonotypes. TCRdb retrieved this table from immuneACCESS and kept in-frame rearrangements only. Not all clones are present; in checked studies, unresolved V genes account for under half, and no reason is known for the remainder. V, J and clone size derive from that table, while D and trimming were established from the DNA sequence. This sample holds over 11,000 clones; almost 85% were observed only once. 0.27% of the sample is in the top ten clones.

Between the V and J ends, shortened by 6 bases and 5 bases respectively, the junction contains 16 bases. Reading the germline V gene gives CDR1 SNHLY and CDR2 FYNNEI. The CDR3, cysteine through phenylalanine, is 14 amino acids long. Only the CDR3 part of the read is kept: 42 bases, read in frame from the first base. Sample time point, as interpreted from the label and publication: 2014-2015 season, pre-vaccination. Adults received seasonal inactivated influenza vaccine (Fluvarix), and TCRB sequencing tracked sorted blood CD4 subsets before and after vaccination. To be eligible, subjects had to live in the community and must not have received influenza vaccine in the previous 6 months. Influenza vaccine contraindications, substance abuse, HIV/AIDS, active malignancy, immunomodulatory medication and active illness such as respiratory infection were included among the exclusion criteria. Between roughly 40 and 110 mL of blood was sampled per time point. Ficoll-Paque PLUS or SepMate separation was used to isolate PBMC. As a comparison non-Tfh subset, CXCR5- memory CD4 T cells were sorted. Cell subsets were sorted from PBMC on a BD FACS Aria before DNA extraction.

There are a few counts of this clone. Its antigen is unknown. No much larger clone is present one base from it, and per-base qualities are unavailable. This receptor was taken from an adult who received the influenza vaccine. The material sequenced was CXCR5- memory CD4+ T cells sorted from blood, taken on the day of influenza vaccination. In light of the paper, this sample's cell subset or site label describes: CXCR5- memory CD4 T cells. Here the chain combines TRBV2 and TRBJ1-2, with the D gene too uncertain to name. The sequenced DNA is TGTGCCAGCAGCCCAGTGGGTAATGGATATGGCTACACCTTC. This gives the protein CASSPVGNGYGYTF.